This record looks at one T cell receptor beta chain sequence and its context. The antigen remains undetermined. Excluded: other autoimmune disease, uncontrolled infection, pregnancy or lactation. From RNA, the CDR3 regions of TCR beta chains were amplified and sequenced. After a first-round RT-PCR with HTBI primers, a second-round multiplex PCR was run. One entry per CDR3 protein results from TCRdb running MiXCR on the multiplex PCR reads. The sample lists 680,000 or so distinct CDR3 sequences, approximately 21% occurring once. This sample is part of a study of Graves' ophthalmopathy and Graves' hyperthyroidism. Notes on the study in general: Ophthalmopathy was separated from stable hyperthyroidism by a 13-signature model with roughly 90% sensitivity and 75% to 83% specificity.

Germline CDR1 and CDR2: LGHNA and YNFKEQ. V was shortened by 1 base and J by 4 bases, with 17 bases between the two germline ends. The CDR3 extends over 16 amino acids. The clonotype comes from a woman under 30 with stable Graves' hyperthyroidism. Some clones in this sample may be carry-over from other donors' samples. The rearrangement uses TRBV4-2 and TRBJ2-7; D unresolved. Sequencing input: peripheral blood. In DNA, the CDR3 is TGTGCCAGCAGCCAAGTCGTTTTTCAGACCGAGTACGAGCAGTACTTC. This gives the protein CASSQVVFQTEYEQYF.